These 11 T cell receptor beta chains originate from one sample sequenced in a study of T cells of healthy individuals. TCRdb processed the 5' RACE reads anew with MiXCR; each CDR3 protein has one entry. The sample records more than 85,000 distinct CDR3 sequences, around 17% being singletons. The receptors stem from a human donor in good health.

The chain joins TRBV9 to TRBJ2-5; 7 bases are shared with TRBD2. The length of the CDR3 is 15 residues. Looked up from germline, CDR1 is SGDLS and CDR2 is YYNGEE. After removal of 1 base from V and 5 bases from J, the junction contained 8 bases not matched to a gene. For the CDR3, the DNA is TGTGCCAGCAGCGTATCCTCTGGACTAGAGGAGACCCAGTACTTC. It is translated as CASSVSSGLEETQYF.

This chain joins TRBV7-2 and TRBJ2-1, with 7 bases aligning to TRBD1. Germline trimming cut 6 bases from V and 8 bases from J; bases unmatched to any gene: 7. This CDR3 contains 13 residues. In germline, CDR1 is SGHTA, CDR2 FQGNSA. In nucleotides, the CDR3 is TGTGCCAGCAGATCGACAGGGAATGATGAGCAGTTCTTC. Translating gives CASRSTGNDEQFF.

This clonotype was detected many times. This chain joins TRBV20-1 and TRBJ1-1, with D uncertain. This CDR3 is 11 amino acids long. Germline V lookup: CDR1 DFQATT, CDR2 SNEGSKA (reference sequence). In DNA, the CDR3 is TGCTGTAGGGTATTCTACACTGAAGCTTTCTTT. Translated, it gives CCRVFYTEAFF.

This clonotype has only a few counts. The gene calls are TRBV7-9 and TRBJ2-2; D unclear. The V gene lost 4 bases and the J gene lost 5 bases, with 8 bases spanning the gap. CDR1 and CDR2 (germline): SEHNR, FQNEAQ (reference sequence). The CDR3 length is 13 residues. DNA for the CDR3: TGTGCCAGCAGCTCCCTGCGGACCGGGGAGCTGTTTTTT. It translates to CASSSLRTGELFF.

The chain combines TRBV7-8 with TRBJ2-5; possibly TRBD1 or TRBD2 for D (5 bases each). Germline assignment: CDR1 SGHVS and CDR2 FQNEAQ. V gave up 1 base and J gave up 5 bases, with 14 bases separating them. There are 15 residues in the CDR3. CDR3 DNA sequence: TGTGCCAGCAGCTTAGTCGGGGCGGTCGGGGAGACCCAGTACTTC. Amino acids: CASSLVGAVGETQYF.

This clonotype was observed a few times. This sequence joins TRBV4-2 and TRBJ1-1; 12 bases line up with TRBD1. CDR3 length equals 14 residues. Germline CDR1 reads LGHNA; CDR2 reads YNFKEQ. V dropped 2 bases and J dropped 12; count of bases not matched to a gene: 7. This CDR3 reads CASSQPGTGGMTFF. The DNA of the CDR3 is TGTGCCAGCAGCCAACCAGGGACAGGGGGCATGACTTTCTTT.

This clonotype was seen repeatedly, ten times or more. The chain uses TRBV7-2 and TRBJ2-1; D is uncertain. Germline values: CDR1 SGHTA, CDR2 FQGNSA. Trimming took off 1 base at V and 13 bases at J, with 11 bases between the two ends. This CDR3 has 12 amino acids. The CDR3: CASSLDRSVQFF. Here the CDR3 DNA reads TGTGCCAGCAGCTTAGATCGCTCCGTCCAGTTCTTC.

The rearrangement links TRBV4-1 to TRBJ2-7; no clear D gene. The CDR3 extends over 14 amino acids. With 2 bases removed from V and 4 bases from J, the gap between germline ends came to 12 bases. Germline loops: CDR1 MGHRA, CDR2 YSYEKL. The CDR3 DNA reads as TGCGCCAGCAGCCAATGGGGTCGAAGGTACGAGCAGTACTTC. It translates to CASSQWGRRYEQYF.

This clonotype has just a few counts. This sequence joins TRBV6-2 or TRBV6-3 and TRBJ1-5; possible D gene TRBD1, 5 bases. The length of the CDR3 is 13 residues. Trimming shortened V by 6 bases and J by 5 bases, and 11 bases separated the two germline ends. The germline V gene encodes CDR1 MNHEY and CDR2 SVGEGT. The CDR3 DNA reads TGTGCCAGCAGGGAGACAGCCGATCAGCCCCAGCATTTT. Protein: CASRETADQPQHF.

The V gene is TRBV12-3 or TRBV12-4, the J gene TRBJ2-7, with D maybe TRBD1 (6 bases). The V gene lost 1 base and the J gene lost 2 bases, with 9 bases spanning the gap. CDR3 length equals 14 residues. The CDR3 sequence: CASSLVRGTYEQYF. The CDR3 DNA sequence: TGTGCCAGCAGTTTAGTGAGGGGGACCTACGAGCAGTACTTC.

This clonotype was seen repeatedly, ten times or more. The rearrangement uses TRBV19 and TRBJ1-2; D remains unclear. CDR1 LNHDA and CDR2 SQIVND come from the germline V gene (reference sequence). Between the trimmed V and J ends, which lost 9 bases and 1 base, there was a span of 15 bases. CDR3 length: 14 amino acids. The CDR3 region is CASNRGVVNYGYTF. CDR3 in DNA: TGTGCCAGCAATCGCGGGGTCGTTAACTATGGCTACACCTTC. Drawing the rest from reference TRBV19 and TRBJ1-2, the complete variable domain is DGGITQSPKYLFRKEGQNVTLSCEQNLNHDAMYWYRQDPGQGLRLIYYSQIVNDFQKGDIAEGYSVSREKKESFPLTVTSAQKNPTAFYLCASNRGVVNYGYTFGSGTRLTVV.